This is a list of T cell receptor beta chains from one sample in a study of T-cell reconstitution after alpha-beta-depleted transplantation in children. TCRdb itself ran the PCR reads through MiXCR, one entry per CDR3 protein. Here the sample spans approximately 800,000 distinct CDR3 sequences, approximately 15% being singletons. The sequencing used PBMCs, mostly from graft donor cells, collected 360 days after TCRalphabeta/CD19-depleted stem cell transplant. The receptors come from a male patient between 5 and 17 years old who had a stem cell transplant for acute lymphoblastic leukemia, so the T cells may come from the graft donor. Each CDR3 is given with its conserved first and last residue. The D gene is left open where the match is weak. Clone size is shown for a subset of rows, as once, few, many or a class of expanded clone.

>-|TRBV29-1|-|TRBJ2-1
CSVEGTRGESYNEQFF
TGCAGCGTTGAAGGGACTAGGGGGGAGTCCTACAATGAGCAGTTCTTC
>TRBD2|TRBV18|few|TRBJ2-7
CASSPPASGTYEQYF
TGTGCCAGCTCACCACCGGCTAGCGGGACGTACGAGCAGTACTTC
>-|TRBV9|-|TRBJ1-1
CASSVGGGDLNTEAFF
TGTGCCAGCAGCGTAGGGGGGGGGGACCTGAACACTGAAGCTTTCTTT
>-|TRBV29-1|-|TRBJ1-5
CSVGTALRQPQHF
TGCAGCGTCGGGACGGCTCTAAGGCAGCCCCAGCATTTT
>-|TRBV4-1|-|TRBJ2-5
CASSQGTSGVRSWEETQYF
TGCGCCAGCAGCCAAGGGACGAGTGGGGTTCGGAGCTGGGAGGAGACCCAGTACTTC
>-|TRBV12-3/TRBV12-4|few|TRBJ2-7
CASSFGGTGYEQYF
TGTGCCAGCAGTTTTGGTGGGACTGGCTACGAGCAGTACTTC
>-|TRBV5-1|-|TRBJ2-7
CASSSGVSVSAYEQYF
TGCGCCAGCAGCTCGGGTGTATCAGTTTCGGCCTACGAGCAGTACTTC
>TRBD1|TRBV5-1|many|TRBJ2-1
CASSFNRDRGLNEQFF
TGCGCCAGCAGCTTTAACCGGGACAGGGGCCTCAATGAGCAGTTCTTC
>-|TRBV4-1|few|TRBJ2-5
CASSQGAFQETQYF
TGCGCCAGCAGCCAAGGGGCCTTTCAAGAGACCCAGTACTTC
>-|TRBV3-1|-|TRBJ1-5
CASSLGRTYSNQPQHF
TGTGCCAGCAGCCTGGGACGGACTTATAGCAATCAGCCCCAGCATTTT
>TRBD1|TRBV10-1|-|TRBJ2-7
CASSEDRGLTPLYEQYF
TGCGCCAGCAGTGAGGACAGGGGGCTAACCCCCCTCTACGAGCAGTACTTC
>-|TRBV7-7|-|TRBJ2-5
CASSPPRGTDQETQYF
TGTGCCAGCAGCCCGCCCCGGGGGACAGACCAAGAGACCCAGTACTTC
>-|TRBV12-3/TRBV12-4|-|TRBJ2-7
CASSFALRGQRYEQYF
TGTGCCAGCAGTTTTGCCCTCCGAGGACAGAGGTACGAGCAGTACTTC
>TRBD2|TRBV5-1|many|TRBJ2-3
CASSLVGSGSADTQYF
TGCGCCAGCAGCTTGGTGGGTAGCGGGAGTGCAGATACGCAGTATTTT
>-|TRBV20-1|few|TRBJ2-5
CSASAGLFSGTQYF
TGCAGTGCCTCTGCAGGCCTTTTCTCTGGGACCCAGTACTTC
>-|TRBV29-1|-|TRBJ2-3
CSVQGGPRKYF
TGCAGCGTCCAAGGGGGGCCCCGGAAGTATTTT
>-|TRBV3-1|many|TRBJ1-4
CASSRQFNEKLFF
TGTGCCAGCAGCCGACAGTTTAATGAAAAACTGTTTTTT
>TRBD2|TRBV20-1|few|TRBJ2-7
CSATRLAGLSYEQYF
TGCAGTGCTACCCGACTAGCAGGACTTTCCTACGAGCAGTACTTC
>-|TRBV5-6|-|TRBJ2-7
CASSRLTGPGDEQYF
TGTGCCAGCAGCAGATTAACAGGACCCGGGGACGAGCAGTACTTC
>-|TRBV11-2|few|TRBJ2-7
CASSLALGQGFRSEQYF
TGTGCCAGCAGCTTGGCCTTAGGCCAGGGTTTTCGAAGCGAGCAGTACTTC
>TRBD1|TRBV3-1|-|TRBJ2-7
CASSHRDRLNEQYF
TGTGCCAGCAGCCACCGGGACAGGCTGAACGAGCAGTACTTC
>-|TRBV20-1|few|TRBJ2-7
CSARDWAAVSPYEQYF
TGCAGTGCTAGAGATTGGGCAGCCGTTTCCCCCTACGAGCAGTACTTC
>-|TRBV2|few|TRBJ2-5
CASSPDFLQETQYF
TGTGCCAGCAGTCCGGACTTTCTTCAAGAGACCCAGTACTTC
>-|TRBV27|few|TRBJ2-7
CASSEQGDYEQYF
TGTGCCAGCAGCGAACAGGGAGACTACGAGCAGTACTTC
>-|TRBV11-2|-|TRBJ2-1
CASSGIGSRGRGVYNEQFF
TGTGCCAGCAGCGGTATAGGGTCCAGGGGGAGGGGGGTATACAATGAGCAGTTCTTC
>TRBD2|TRBV27|-|TRBJ2-1
CASSFWLAGVVRWEQFF
TGTGCCAGCAGTTTCTGGCTAGCGGGAGTTGTTAGATGGGAGCAGTTCTTC
>-|TRBV20-1|many|TRBJ2-7
CSARPQGGVTYEQYF
TGCAGTGCTAGGCCCCAGGGTGGGGTAACCTACGAGCAGTACTTC
>-|TRBV5-1|few|TRBJ2-3
CASSLGMGASTDTQYF
TGCGCCAGCAGCTTGGGTATGGGGGCCAGCACAGATACGCAGTATTTT
>-|TRBV29-1|-|TRBJ1-2
CLACTESYGYTF
TGCCTCGCTTGTACAGAGAGCTATGGCTACACCTTC
>TRBD1|TRBV3-1|few|TRBJ1-1
CASSPGDRVGTEAFF
TGTGCCAGCAGCCCGGGGGACAGGGTGGGCACTGAAGCTTTCTTT
>TRBD1|TRBV14|-|TRBJ2-2
CASSQGPDRGNTGELFF
TGTGCCAGCAGCCAAGGTCCTGACAGGGGGAACACCGGGGAGCTGTTTTTT
>-|TRBV6-2/TRBV6-3|few|TRBJ2-1
CASSYYRGGGRNEQFF
TGTGCCAGCAGTTATTATCGCGGCGGGGGCCGCAATGAGCAGTTCTTC
>-|TRBV3-1|-|TRBJ2-3
CASSLSVGGGTFSDTQYF
TGTGCCAGCAGCCTCTCAGTGGGTGGCGGGACGTTCAGTGATACGCAGTATTTT
>-|TRBV20-1|few|TRBJ2-1
CSLDEQFF
TGCAGTTTAGACGAGCAGTTCTTC
>TRBD1|TRBV7-3|-|TRBJ2-7
CASRTRTGASFEQYF
TGTGCCAGCAGGACCCGGACAGGGGCCTCCTTTGAGCAGTACTTC
>TRBD2|TRBV5-1|few|TRBJ2-1
CASSPPGLAGPNEQFF
TGCGCCAGCAGCCCCCCGGGACTAGCGGGACCGAATGAGCAGTTCTTC
>TRBD1|TRBV20-1|few|TRBJ1-1
CSARAGDRGWTEAFF
TGCAGTGCTAGAGCCGGCGACAGGGGTTGGACTGAAGCTTTCTTT
>-|TRBV20-1|few|TRBJ2-2
CSASGRRSNTGELFF
TGCAGTGCCTCGGGCCGACGCTCGAACACCGGGGAGCTGTTTTTT
>-|TRBV20-1|-|TRBJ2-7
CSTSRQGSYEQYF
TGCAGTACCTCCCGCCAGGGGAGCTACGAGCAGTACTTC
>-|TRBV7-9|-|TRBJ2-1
CASRPKLAHIYNEQFF
TGTGCCAGCAGGCCGAAACTAGCACACATCTACAATGAGCAGTTCTTC
>-|TRBV20-1|-|TRBJ1-5
CSASVNRIYSNQPQHF
TGCAGTGCCTCCGTGAACAGGATTTATAGCAATCAGCCCCAGCATTTT
>-|TRBV5-1|few|TRBJ2-5
CASTDPGVLETQYF
TGCGCCAGCACCGACCCTGGAGTTTTAGAGACCCAGTACTTC
>-|TRBV24-1|-|TRBJ2-7
CATSGTLTRGGLDYEQYF
TGTGCCACCAGTGGCACCCTCACCCGTGGCGGCTTGGACTACGAGCAGTACTTC
>-|TRBV12-3/TRBV12-4|-|TRBJ2-7
CASSLDHVSYEQYF
TGTGCCAGCAGTCTGGACCACGTCTCCTACGAGCAGTACTTC
>-|TRBV2|-|TRBJ2-7
CASVGAPTYEQYF
TGTGCCAGCGTGGGGGCCCCAACCTACGAGCAGTACTTC
>-|TRBV4-1|-|TRBJ2-2
CASSQEHNTGELFF
TGCGCCAGCAGCCAAGAACACAACACCGGGGAGCTGTTTTTT
>-|TRBV29-1|-|TRBJ2-1
CSVEETGPEQFF
TGCAGCGTTGAAGAAACAGGGCCGGAGCAGTTCTTC
>-|TRBV7-9|-|TRBJ1-2
CASSTMGGGYTF
TGTGCCAGCAGCACTATGGGGGGTGGCTACACCTTC
>-|TRBV10-3|-|TRBJ2-7
CAISRGMELLEQYF
TGTGCCATCAGTAGGGGAATGGAACTACTCGAGCAGTACTTC
>-|TRBV4-1|-|TRBJ2-3
CASSQAQGPTDTQYF
TGCGCCAGCAGCCAGGCACAGGGTCCCACAGATACGCAGTATTTT
>-|TRBV20-1|few|TRBJ2-7
CSAPLSGVGYEQYF
TGCAGTGCTCCCCTTAGCGGAGTGGGGTACGAGCAGTACTTC
>-|TRBV5-1|few|TRBJ2-5
CASSLPAETQYF
TGCGCCAGCAGCTTGCCTGCCGAGACCCAGTACTTC
>TRBD2|TRBV5-1|few|TRBJ2-2
CASSSPGLAGGGGELFF
TGCGCCAGCAGCTCCCCGGGACTAGCGGGAGGAGGCGGGGAGCTGTTTTTT